This record looks at one TCR beta chain sequence and its context. Clones were read by immunoSEQ multiplex PCR, and TCRdb kept only the in-frame ones, dropping some. The sample comprises roughly 370,000 clones, around 87% of which are singletons, and roughly a tenth rests with the top ten. The sample is drawn from a study of blood T cell repertoires in COVID-19. Across the study: Both acute and convalescent COVID-19 samples were obtained from the United States, Italy and Spain. The cDNA or gDNA used as material had been derived from T cells, B-cell-depleted T cells, or PBMCs.

Trimming shortened V by 0 bases and J by 0 bases, and 15 bases separated the two germline ends. CDR1 and CDR2 from the germline V gene are MGHRA and YSYEKL. The CDR3 extends over 18 amino acids. Recruitment covered under 25 US areas and drew participants whose ages spanned roughly 18 to 95 years. Participant-given clinical history determined each cohort assignment. The TCR was taken from a woman between 45 and 65 years old who had recovered from COVID-19. Sequencing input: PBMCs or T cells enriched from blood (not recorded which). This chain uses TRBV4-1 with TRBJ1-3, with D hard to call. The CDR3 spells CASSQDPTGSLSGNTIYF. The CDR3 DNA is TGCGCCAGCAGCCAAGATCCTACGGGGAGCCTCTCTGGAAACACCATATATTTT.